One TCR beta chain is described in this entry. The antigen remains undetermined. Time point noted: week 47, end of study. Every vaccination contained 300 ug of the mutant IDH1 20-mer peptide and was paired with topical imiquimod. The sample belongs to a study of a mutant IDH1 vaccine in newly diagnosed glioma. V dropped 3 bases and J dropped 13; count of bases not matched to a gene: 9. Germline V gene sequence: CDR1 ENHRY, CDR2 SYGVKD. The CDR3 is 13 amino acids. Findings and caveats of the study: Pseudoprogression apparently lacked any relation to changes in top peripheral T cell clonotypes.

TCRdb's copy holds only in-frame clones and misses some; the assay was immunoSEQ multiplex PCR. The sample holds roughly 31,000 clones, 80% to 85% seen once. The chain employs TRBV10-3 and TRBJ2-1; TRBD1 matches 7 bases. The specimen comprised PBMCs, sampled from a glioma patient whose treatment included an IDH1 peptide vaccine. The clonotype was recovered from a man aged 25 to 40 with glioma. The CDR3 sequence is CAISDPDRVGQFF. The CDR3 nucleotides are TGTGCCATCAGTGACCCAGACAGGGTTGGCCAGTTCTTC.